A single sample gave rise to the 12 T cell receptor beta chains below, sequenced in a study of shared clonotypes between healthy human individuals. Using immunoSEQ multiplex PCR, the repertoire was profiled, and TCRdb retains in-frame clones only, with some absent. This sample has 110,000 or so clones, with more than 65% found just once. Sequenced: memory CD8+ T cells sorted from blood. Subset specified: CD45RO+ cells pooled with CCR7-negative TemRA cells. Receptors were obtained from a woman aged 25-40 years in good health.

The chain has TRBV29-1 and TRBJ2-5; D may match TRBD1 or TRBD2 (6 bases each). CDR3 length equals 12 residues. CDR1 SQVTM and CDR2 ANQGSEA come from the germline V gene. Trimming removed 7 bases at V and 5 bases at J, with 14 bases between. CDR3 in DNA: TGCAGCGCAGACGGGGGCGGTGAGACCCAGTACTTC. Translation: CSADGGGETQYF.

The V gene is TRBV5-4, the J gene TRBJ2-7, with no clear D. V lost 1 base and J lost 3, with 11 bases in between. Germline CDR1 SGHNT, CDR2 YYREEE (reference sequence). The CDR3 contains 14 residues. CDR3 sequence reads: CASSLKITSYEQYF. CDR3 sequence (DNA): TGTGCCAGCAGCTTGAAGATCACCAGCTACGAGCAGTACTTC.

The chain has TRBV2 and TRBJ1-4; the D is unclear. This CDR3 comprises 13 residues. Germline loops: CDR1 SNHLY, CDR2 FYNNEI. Trimming left V 8 bases short and J 8 bases short, with 15 bases between. The CDR3 region is CASQLNRSEKLFF. The CDR3 region has the DNA TGTGCCAGCCAACTCAATAGAAGCGAAAAACTGTTTTTT.

The count of this clone is one. One junction end disagrees with the germline gene, perhaps due to a read error. The J gene is TRBJ1-1, the V gene TRBV5-1; 11 positions agree with TRBD1. Germline V lookup: CDR1 SGHRS, CDR2 YFSETQ. CDR3 length: 16 amino acids. Here the CDR3 DNA reads TGCGCCAGCAGCCCTAGGTGGGACAGGGGGAACGCTGAAGCTTTCTTT. Protein: CASSPRWDRGNAEAFF.

The chain recombines TRBV7-2 with TRBJ2-2; TRBD2 agrees at 7 bases. V shed 6 bases and J 6 bases; nucleotides not matched to a gene: 13. Germline lookup yields CDR1 SGHTA and CDR2 FQGNSA. The CDR3 runs 16 residues. In DNA, the CDR3 is TGTGCCAGCAGAGGTGGTGCGGGAGTATTCGCCGGGGAGCTGTTTTTT. Translating it yields CASRGGAGVFAGELFF. Complete variable domain (other parts from reference TRBV7-2 and TRBJ2-2): GAGVSQSPSNKVTEKGKDVELRCDPISGHTALYWYRQSLGQGLEFLIYFQGNSAPDKSGLPSDRFSAERTGGSVSTLTIQRTQQEDSAVYLCASRGGAGVFAGELFFGEGSRLTVL.

This clone showed up just a few times. This sample also contains other DNA sequences that code for the same CDR3. V is TRBV6-6 and J is TRBJ2-3, with D tentatively TRBD1 (6 bases). Germline CDR1 MNHNY, CDR2 SVGAGI (reference sequence). V lost 7 bases and J lost 4, with 6 bases in between. The CDR3 runs 11 residues. The CDR3 loop is CASKGADTQYF. In DNA, the CDR3 is TGTGCCAGCAAGGGGGCAGATACGCAGTATTTT.

This clone was seen a few times. The chain recombines TRBV27 with TRBJ2-5; D is undetermined. The end of the DNA aligns better with TRBJ2-7, so the J call may be wrong. The germline V gene encodes CDR1 MNHEY and CDR2 SMNVEV (reference sequence). The CDR3 sequence is 17 residues long. The DNA for the CDR3 is TGTGCCAGCAGTTTATCTCAAGGGCAGCCTAGCTCCTACGAGCAGTACTTC. Its translation is CASSLSQGQPSSYEQYF.

The chain carries TRBV7-9 and TRBJ2-1, with 13 bases identical to TRBD2. V was clipped by 4 bases and J by 8 bases; unmatched bases: 14. The germline gives CDR1 SEHNR, CDR2 FQNEAQ (reference sequence). This CDR3 has 18 residues. The CDR3 sequence: CASSSPRTSGRTVHEQFF. CDR3 nucleotides: TGTGCCAGCAGCTCGCCGAGGACTAGCGGGAGAACCGTCCATGAGCAGTTCTTC.

The gene calls are TRBV6-1 and TRBJ1-5; D not certain. V was trimmed by 4 bases and J by 4 bases, leaving 8 bases between them. This CDR3 is built from 13 residues. Germline CDR1 reads MNHNS; CDR2 reads SASEGT. For the CDR3, the DNA is TGTGCCAGCAGTGTAAGAGAGAATCAGCCCCAGCATTTT. It codes for CASSVRENQPQHF.

This chain joins TRBV7-2 and TRBJ2-3, with unresolved D. Germline V gene sequence: CDR1 SGHTA, CDR2 FQGNSA. Between the trimmed V and J ends, which lost 1 base and 3 bases, there was a span of 5 bases. CDR3 length equals 13 residues. The CDR3 loop is CASSLEVTDTQYF. The CDR3 nucleotides are TGTGCCAGCAGCTTAGAGGTAACAGATACGCAGTATTTT.

This clone was seen just once. The CDR3 sequence is CASSVGSLADEQFF. CDR3 sequence (DNA): TGTGCCAGCAGCGTAGGGAGCCTAGCGGATGAGCAGTTCTTC. V usage is TRBV9 and J usage is TRBJ2-1, with 7 positions matching TRBD2. V shed 0 bases, J shed 8 bases, and the junction held 5 bases outside the gene matches. The CDR3 has 14 residues. In germline, CDR1 is SGDLS, CDR2 YYNGEE.

This chain links TRBV21-1 with TRBJ1-1. TRBV21-1 is given as a pseudogene. CDR3 length equals 17 residues. CDR3 bases: TGTGCCAGCAGCAAAGTTAGCCAGGTAGGGCTGAACACTGAAGCTTTCTTT. Translating gives CASSKVSQVGLNTEAFF.